This TCR beta chain was recorded in a study of shared T cell receptors in the human thymus. Libraries were prepared by immunoSEQ multiplex PCR; TCRdb keeps only in-frame clonotypes and omits some of them. The table includes hundreds of thousands of clones, approximately 89% detected once. Germline V gene lookup returns CDR1 MNHNY and CDR2 SVGAGI (reference sequence). Deletions cut 5 bases from V and 1 base from J, with 18 bases between. The CDR3 loop spans 16 amino acids. These data also featured in a second study, about human thymus T cells. That source adds: Healthy Finnish infants undergoing corrective surgery for congenital heart defects were used as donors. Obtained as resections during corrective heart surgery, the thymus tissue was then studied.

The material sequenced was thymocytes. The origin of this receptor is a boy younger than two with a congenital heart defect. V and J are TRBV6-6 and TRBJ2-7; D is possibly TRBD2 (6 bases). As DNA, the CDR3 is TGTGCCAGCAGTCTTCCCGGGACTGAGTTTTCCTACGAGCAGTACTTC. Translation: CASSLPGTEFSYEQYF.